The source of this TCR beta chain is a study of blood T cell repertoires in COVID-19. Source study methods: Amplification from reference gene primers served as the basis for estimated nucleated cell counts. Here immunoSEQ multiplex PCR was the method, and the copy in TCRdb shows in-frame clones only, minus some. That table furnishes V, J and clone size, whereas the DNA furnished D and trimming. The profile covers about 170,000 clones, with about 89% appearing a single time and roughly 3.5% taken by the ten largest. The CDR3 extends over 18 amino acids. The V gene's germline CDR1 is LGHNA and CDR2 YSLEER. Trimming left V 0 bases short and J 3 bases short, with 15 bases between.

This rearrangement joins TRBV4-3 to TRBJ2-6, with D perhaps TRBD2 (5 bases). The sequencing input was peripheral blood. This TCR was recovered from a man between 65 and 80 years old with acute or convalescent COVID-19. CDR3 nucleotides: TGCGCCAGCAGCCAAGATCCTCCGGGTGGACTTGGGGCCAACGTCCTGACTTTC. It encodes CASSQDPPGGLGANVLTF.